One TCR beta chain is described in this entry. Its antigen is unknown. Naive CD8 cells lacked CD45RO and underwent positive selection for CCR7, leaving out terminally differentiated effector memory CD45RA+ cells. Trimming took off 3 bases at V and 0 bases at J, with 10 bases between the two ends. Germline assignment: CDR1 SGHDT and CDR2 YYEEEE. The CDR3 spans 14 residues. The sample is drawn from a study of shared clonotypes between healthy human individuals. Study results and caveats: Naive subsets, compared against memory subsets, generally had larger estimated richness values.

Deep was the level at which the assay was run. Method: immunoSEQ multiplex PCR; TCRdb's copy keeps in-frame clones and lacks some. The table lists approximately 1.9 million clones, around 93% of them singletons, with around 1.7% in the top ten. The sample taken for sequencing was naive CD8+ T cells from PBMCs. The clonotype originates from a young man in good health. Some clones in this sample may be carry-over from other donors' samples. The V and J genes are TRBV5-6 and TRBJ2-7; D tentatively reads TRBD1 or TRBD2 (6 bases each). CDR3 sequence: CASSWGASSYEQYF. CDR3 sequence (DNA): TGTGCCAGCAGCTGGGGGGCGAGCTCCTACGAGCAGTACTTC.